This entry lists 8 T cell receptor beta chains sequenced from one sample in a study of identical twins. TCRdb used MiXCR to reprocess the 5' RACE reads, holding one entry per CDR3 protein. The table lists 700,000 or so distinct CDR3 sequences, 8.5% to 9% of them singletons. The sample was also linked to a second study, of yellow fever vaccine responses in identical twins.

Material: PBMCs. The receptors here all came from a woman aged 18 to 35 in good health.

The V and J genes are TRBV25-1 and TRBJ1-4; D is ambiguous. Trimming stripped 1 base from V and 6 bases from J, with 12 bases between. CDR1 and CDR2 from the germline V gene are MGHDK and SYGVNS. There are 15 residues in the CDR3. This CDR3 reads CASSEWGGKDEKLFF. The CDR3 DNA reads TGTGCCAGCAGTGAATGGGGAGGGAAGGATGAAAAACTGTTTTTT.

The chain has TRBV20-1 and TRBJ1-1; 10 nucleotides match TRBD1. The germline V gene encodes CDR1 DFQATT and CDR2 SNEGSKA (reference sequence). V was pared by 3 bases and J by 11 bases, with 6 bases of the junction left unmatched. The CDR3 runs to 12 residues. CDR3 sequence (DNA): TGCAGTGCTAGGGGACAGGGGATTGCTGCTTTCTTT. Protein sequence: CSARGQGIAAFF.

The rearrangement links TRBV6-1 to TRBJ2-7, with 7 bases fitting TRBD1. The CDR3 has 14 amino acids. V lost 4 bases to trimming and J lost 2 bases; unmatched junction nucleotides: 5. Germline assignment: CDR1 MNHNS and CDR2 SASEGT. DNA for the CDR3: TGTGCCAGCAGTGCCCAGACAGGGCCCTACGAGCAGTACTTC. This codes for CASSAQTGPYEQYF.

The chain links TRBV29-1 to TRBJ2-7; D not certain. The CDR3 covers 12 residues. Germline CDR1 reads SQVTM; CDR2 reads ANQGSEA. Trimming stripped 7 bases from V and 4 bases from J, with 14 bases between. DNA of the CDR3: TGCAGCGGGATGACGGTGGCTTACGAGCAGTACTTC. Translated: CSGMTVAYEQYF.

The V and J genes are TRBV5-4 and TRBJ1-6; maybe TRBD1 (5 bases). The CDR3 covers 16 residues. The V end lost 1 base, the J end lost 8 bases, and 16 bases lay between the germline ends. The germline V gene encodes CDR1 SGHNT and CDR2 YYREEE (reference sequence). Here the CDR3 reads CASSLSSSRVDSPLHF. The DNA for the CDR3 is TGTGCCAGCAGCTTGAGTTCTTCCAGGGTTGATTCACCCCTCCACTTT.

The sample holds a few counts of this clonotype. Written as DNA, the CDR3 is TGTGCCAGCAGTCCAGCATCAGGGATCACCTACAATGAGCAGTTCTTC. This translates into CASSPASGITYNEQFF. The rearrangement uses TRBV12-3 or TRBV12-4 and TRBJ2-1; possibly TRBD1 for D (5 bases). The CDR3 covers 16 residues. With 5 bases removed from V and 2 bases from J, the gap between germline ends came to 16 bases.

This rearrangement joins TRBV27 to TRBJ2-1; D gene uncertain. With 1 base removed from V and 0 bases from J, the gap between germline ends came to 10 bases. This CDR3 is built from 16 residues. CDR1 and CDR2 from the germline V gene are MNHEY and SMNVEV (reference sequence). The CDR3 DNA is TGTGCCAGCAGTTTATATGGCTCGAGCTCCTACAATGAGCAGTTCTTC. Amino acid sequence: CASSLYGSSSYNEQFF.

In its sample, this clonotype was seen a few times. This chain connects TRBV7-9 to TRBJ2-7; D may be TRBD2 (5 bases). The CDR3 runs to 13 residues. Trimming cost V 3 bases and J 4 bases, with 10 bases left between them. Germline CDR1 SEHNR, CDR2 FQNEAQ (reference sequence). CDR3 residues: CASSFLPGYEQYF. CDR3 in DNA: TGTGCCAGCAGCTTCCTCCCGGGATACGAGCAGTACTTC.